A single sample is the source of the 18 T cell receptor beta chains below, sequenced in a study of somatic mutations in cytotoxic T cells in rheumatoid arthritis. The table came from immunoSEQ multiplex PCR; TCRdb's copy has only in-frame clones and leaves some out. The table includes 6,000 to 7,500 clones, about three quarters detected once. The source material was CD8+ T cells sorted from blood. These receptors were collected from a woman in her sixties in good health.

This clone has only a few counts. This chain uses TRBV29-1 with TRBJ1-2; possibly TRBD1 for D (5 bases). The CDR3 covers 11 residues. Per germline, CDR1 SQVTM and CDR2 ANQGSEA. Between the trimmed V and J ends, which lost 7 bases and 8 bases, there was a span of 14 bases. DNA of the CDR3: TGCAGCGCTCCGGGACTTGGGGGCTACACCTTC. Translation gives CSAPGLGGYTF. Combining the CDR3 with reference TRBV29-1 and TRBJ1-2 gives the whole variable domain SAVISQKPSRDICQRGTSLTIQCQVDSQVTMMFWYRQQPGQSLTLIATANQGSEATYESGFVIDKFPISRPNLTFSTLTVSNMSPEDSSIYLCSAPGLGGYTFGSGTRLTVV.

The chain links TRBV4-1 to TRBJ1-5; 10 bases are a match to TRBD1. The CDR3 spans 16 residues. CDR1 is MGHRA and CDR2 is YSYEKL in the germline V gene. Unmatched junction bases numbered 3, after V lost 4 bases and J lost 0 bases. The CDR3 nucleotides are TGCGCCAGCAGCCCTGGACAGGGGGATAGCAATCAGCCCCAGCATTTT. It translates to CASSPGQGDSNQPQHF.

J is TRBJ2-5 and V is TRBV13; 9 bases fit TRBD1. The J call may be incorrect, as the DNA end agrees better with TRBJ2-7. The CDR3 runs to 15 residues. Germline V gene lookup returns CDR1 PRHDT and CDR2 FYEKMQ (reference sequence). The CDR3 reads CASSPPGQGPYEQYF. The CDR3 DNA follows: TGTGCCAGCAGCCCCCCGGGACAGGGCCCCTACGAGCAGTACTTC.

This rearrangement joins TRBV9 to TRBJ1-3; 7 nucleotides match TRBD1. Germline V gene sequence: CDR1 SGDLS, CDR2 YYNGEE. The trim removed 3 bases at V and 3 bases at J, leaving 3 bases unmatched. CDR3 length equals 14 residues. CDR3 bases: TGTGCCAGCAGCGCCGACAGGGTTGGAAACACCATATATTTT. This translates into CASSADRVGNTIYF.

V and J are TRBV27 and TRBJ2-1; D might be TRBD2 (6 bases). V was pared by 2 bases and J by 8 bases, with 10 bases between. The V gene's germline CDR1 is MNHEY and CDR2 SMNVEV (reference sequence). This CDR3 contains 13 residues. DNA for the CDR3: TGTGCCAGCAGTTTAAGCAGGGACTATGAGCAGTTCTTC. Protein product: CASSLSRDYEQFF.

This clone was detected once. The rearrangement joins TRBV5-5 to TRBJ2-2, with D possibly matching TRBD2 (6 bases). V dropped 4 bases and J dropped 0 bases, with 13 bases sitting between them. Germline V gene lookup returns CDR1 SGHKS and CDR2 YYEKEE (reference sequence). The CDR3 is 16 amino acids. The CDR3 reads CASSPRLEANTGELFF. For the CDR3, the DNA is TGTGCCAGCAGCCCACGACTAGAAGCGAACACCGGGGAGCTGTTTTTT.

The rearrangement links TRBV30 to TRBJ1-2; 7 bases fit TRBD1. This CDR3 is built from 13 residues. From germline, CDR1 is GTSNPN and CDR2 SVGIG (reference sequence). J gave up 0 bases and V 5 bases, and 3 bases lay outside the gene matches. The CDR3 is CAWDGTANYGYTF. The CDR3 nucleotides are TGTGCCTGGGATGGGACAGCTAACTATGGCTACACCTTC.

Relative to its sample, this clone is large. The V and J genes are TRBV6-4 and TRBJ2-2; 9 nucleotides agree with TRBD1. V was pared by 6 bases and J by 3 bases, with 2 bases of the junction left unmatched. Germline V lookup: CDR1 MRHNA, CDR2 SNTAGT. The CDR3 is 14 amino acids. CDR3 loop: CASSRTGDTGELFF. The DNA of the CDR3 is TGTGCCAGCAGCAGGACAGGGGACACCGGGGAGCTGTTTTTT.

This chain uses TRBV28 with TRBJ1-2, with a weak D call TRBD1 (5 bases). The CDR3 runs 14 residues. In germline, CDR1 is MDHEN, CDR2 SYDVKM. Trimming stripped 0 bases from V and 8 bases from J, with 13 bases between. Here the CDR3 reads CASSLCRQGCGYTF. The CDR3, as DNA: TGTGCCAGCAGTTTATGCCGGCAGGGTTGCGGCTACACCTTC.

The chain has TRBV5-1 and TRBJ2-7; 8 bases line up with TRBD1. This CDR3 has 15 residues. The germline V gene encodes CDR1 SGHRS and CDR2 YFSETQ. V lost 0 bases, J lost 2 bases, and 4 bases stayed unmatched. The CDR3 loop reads CASSLGQGITYEQYF. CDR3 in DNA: TGCGCCAGCAGCTTGGGACAGGGGATCACCTACGAGCAGTACTTC.

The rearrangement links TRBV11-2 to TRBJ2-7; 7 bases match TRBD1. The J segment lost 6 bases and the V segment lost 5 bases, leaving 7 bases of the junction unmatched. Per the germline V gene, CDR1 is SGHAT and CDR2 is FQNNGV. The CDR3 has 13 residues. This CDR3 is CASSISTGSEQYF. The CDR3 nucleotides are TGTGCCAGCAGCATATCGACAGGGTCCGAGCAGTACTTC.

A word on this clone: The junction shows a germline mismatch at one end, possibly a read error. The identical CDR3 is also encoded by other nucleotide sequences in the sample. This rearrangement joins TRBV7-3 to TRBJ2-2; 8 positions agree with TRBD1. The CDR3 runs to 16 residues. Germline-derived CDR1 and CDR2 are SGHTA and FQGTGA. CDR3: CASSSSDRDNTGELFF. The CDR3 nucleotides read TGTGCCAGTAGCTCCTCGGACAGGGATAACACCGGGGAGCTGTTTTTT.

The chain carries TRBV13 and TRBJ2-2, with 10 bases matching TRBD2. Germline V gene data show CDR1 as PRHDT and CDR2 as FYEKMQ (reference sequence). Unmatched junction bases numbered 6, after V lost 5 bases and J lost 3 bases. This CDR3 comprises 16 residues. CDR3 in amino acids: CASSVSGGIDTGELFF. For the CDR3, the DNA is TGTGCCAGCAGCGTTAGCGGGGGGATCGACACCGGGGAGCTGTTTTTT.

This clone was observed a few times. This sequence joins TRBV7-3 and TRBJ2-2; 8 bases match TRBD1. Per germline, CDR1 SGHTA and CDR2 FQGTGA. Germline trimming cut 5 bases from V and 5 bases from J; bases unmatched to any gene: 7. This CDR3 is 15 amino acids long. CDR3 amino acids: CASSITGGKTGELFF. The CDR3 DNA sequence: TGTGCCAGCAGCATCACAGGGGGGAAGACCGGGGAGCTGTTTTTT. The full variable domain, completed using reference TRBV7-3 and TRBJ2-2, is GAGVSQTPSNKVTEKGKYVELRCDPISGHTALYWYRQSLGQGPEFLIYFQGTGAADDSGLPNDRFFAVRPEGSVSTLKIQRTERGDSAVYLCASSITGGKTGELFFGEGSRLTVL.

CDR3 in DNA: TGTGCCAGCAGTCCCACCGGGACTAGCGACTACGAGCAGTACTTC. Its translation: CASSPTGTSDYEQYF. The chain carries TRBV27 and TRBJ2-5, with 10 bases identical to TRBD2. The better agreement between TRBJ2-7 and the DNA end casts doubt on the J call. Germline loops: CDR1 MNHEY, CDR2 SMNVEV (reference sequence). The CDR3 is 15 amino acids.

CDR3 bases: TGTGCCAGCAGTTTGGGGGGAACCGGGACAGAGACCTACGAGCAGTACTTC. The encoded protein is CASSLGGTGTETYEQYF. The chain uses TRBV27 and TRBJ2-7; tentatively, D is TRBD1 (7 bases). The CDR3 length is 17 residues. Germline values: CDR1 MNHEY, CDR2 SMNVEV (reference sequence). Trimming left V 3 bases short and J 2 bases short, with 20 bases between.

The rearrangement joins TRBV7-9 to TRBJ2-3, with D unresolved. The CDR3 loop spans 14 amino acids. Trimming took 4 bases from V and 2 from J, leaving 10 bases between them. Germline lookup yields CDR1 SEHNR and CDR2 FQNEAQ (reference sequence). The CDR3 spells CASSSQANTDTQYF. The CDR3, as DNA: TGTGCCAGCAGCTCCCAGGCTAACACAGATACGCAGTATTTT. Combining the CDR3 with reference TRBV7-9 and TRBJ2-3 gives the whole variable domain DTGVSQNPRHKITKRGQNVTFRCDPISEHNRLYWYRQTLGQGPEFLTYFQNEAQLEKSRLLSDRFSAERPKGSFSTLEIQRTEQGDSAMYLCASSSQANTDTQYFGPGTRLTVL.

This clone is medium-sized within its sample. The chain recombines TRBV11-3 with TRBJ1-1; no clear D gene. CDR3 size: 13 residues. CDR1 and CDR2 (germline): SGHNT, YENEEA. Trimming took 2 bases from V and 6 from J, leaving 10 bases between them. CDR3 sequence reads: CASSLILSAEAFF. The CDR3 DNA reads TGTGCCAGCAGCTTAATCCTTTCCGCTGAAGCTTTCTTT.